The rows below give T cell receptor beta chains drawn from one sample of a study of vaccination effects on CD4 cells after COVID-19. No antigen has been assigned to these receptors. Data came from immunoSEQ multiplex PCR; TCRdb stores just in-frame clones and leaves some out. This table holds fewer than 50,000 clones, approximately 80% found once. The sequenced sample was CD4+ T cells from PBMCs cultured with HCoV-NL63 spike peptides, obtained after COVID-19 vaccination. The origin of the receptors is a human donor who received a COVID-19 vaccine. Some clones in this sample may be carry-over from other donors' samples. The CDR3 runs from the conserved cysteine through the conserved F or W. Each record gives: J gene, V gene, CDR3 protein.

TRBJ2-3 | TRBV6-4 | CASSVQGSTDTQYF
TRBJ1-3 | TRBV4-3 | CASSQDVSSGNTIYF
TRBJ1-1 | TRBV6-5 | CASIGSNTEAFF
TRBJ1-1 | TRBV6-1 | CASSESRVGATEAFF
TRBJ2-1 | TRBV15 | CATSSLIGQISYNEQFF
TRBJ1-1 | TRBV7-8 | CASRLQGITEAFF
TRBJ2-1 | TRBV18 | CASSPARGDYNEQFF
TRBJ1-2 | TRBV2 | CASNPTGYYGYTF
TRBJ2-1 | TRBV3-1/TRBV3-2 | CASSLEGFNYNEQFF
TRBJ1-6 | TRBV28 | CASSWDREGSPLHF
TRBJ2-2 | TRBV5-1 | CASSLTGATGELFF
TRBJ2-6 | TRBV7-7 | CASSLYVGANVLTF
TRBJ1-1 | TRBV5-1 | CASSSIGQGNTEAFF
TRBJ2-5 | TRBV3-1/TRBV3-2 | CASSHQGGRETQYF
TRBJ2-5 | TRBV5-8 | CASRLRDGETQYF